The T cell receptor (beta chain) described here comes from a study of CD8 T cells in ankylosing spondylitis. Study results and caveats: In ankylosing spondylitis blood, a motif of roughly eight highly homologous TCR beta variants appeared characteristic. Earlier work had already found some motif variants in reactive arthritis synovial fluid and blood.

On this clonotype itself: The antigen is unknown.

V dropped 1 base and J dropped 14 bases, with 14 bases sitting between them. Germline V lookup: CDR1 SGHTA, CDR2 FQGNSA. CDR3 length equals 12 residues. TCRdb reprocessed the 5' RACE reads with MiXCR, giving one entry per CDR3 protein. This table holds under 850,000 distinct CDR3 sequences, 19% found once. This chain joins TRBV7-2 and TRBJ2-5; D call uncertain. The specimen was blood, either unsorted or a sorted T cell fraction (not recorded which). This receptor was taken from a male donor with ankylosing spondylitis. The CDR3 sequence: CASSLEGPGGYF. CDR3 sequence (DNA): TGTGCCAGCAGCTTAGAGGGCCCAGGCGGTTACTTC.